Described below is a single T cell receptor (beta chain) sequence and its context. Its antigen is unknown. These data are taken from a study of cytomegalovirus exposure and HLA in healthy donors. Regarding the study as a whole: Relative to the approximately 680-donor mean, N-insertions were reportedly fewer in an Asian-associated ancestry cluster in a later analysis. Presence/absence analyses assumed roughly uniform sequencing depth across donors. Reports credit the classifier with highly specific, highly sensitive diagnosis of cytomegalovirus status. TRBV6-2, TRBV6-3 and some other V segments were unresolvable in 87-base-pair reads.

60 Vbeta and 13 Jbeta primers were used in PCR. Libraries were prepared by immunoSEQ multiplex PCR; TCRdb keeps only in-frame clonotypes and omits some of them. The sample carries about 150,000 clones, roughly 10% recorded once. Germline V gene sequence: CDR1 MDHEN, CDR2 SYDVKM. The CDR3 consists of 14 residues. V was shortened by 2 bases and J by 6 bases, with 13 bases between the two germline ends. This chain joins TRBV28 and TRBJ1-1; no firm D call. The sequenced sample was PBMCs. The sequence was obtained from a man aged 45 to 65 in good health and CMV-seronegative. The CDR3 sequence: CASSLAGMRAEAFF. CDR3 nucleotides: TGTGCCAGCAGTTTAGCTGGGATGAGGGCTGAAGCTTTCTTT.